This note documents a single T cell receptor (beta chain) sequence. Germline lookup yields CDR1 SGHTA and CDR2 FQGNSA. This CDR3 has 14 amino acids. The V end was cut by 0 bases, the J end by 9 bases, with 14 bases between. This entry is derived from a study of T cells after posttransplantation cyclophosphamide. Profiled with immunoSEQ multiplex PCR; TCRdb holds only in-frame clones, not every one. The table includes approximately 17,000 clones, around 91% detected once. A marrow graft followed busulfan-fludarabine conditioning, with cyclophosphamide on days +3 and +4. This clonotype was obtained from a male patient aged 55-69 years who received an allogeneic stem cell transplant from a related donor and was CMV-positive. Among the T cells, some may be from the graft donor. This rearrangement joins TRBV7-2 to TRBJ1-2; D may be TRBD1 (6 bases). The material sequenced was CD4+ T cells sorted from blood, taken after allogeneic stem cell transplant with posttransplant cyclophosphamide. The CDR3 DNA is TGTGCCAGCAGCTTAGCACAGGGCGGATACAGCTACACCTTC. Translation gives CASSLAQGGYSYTF. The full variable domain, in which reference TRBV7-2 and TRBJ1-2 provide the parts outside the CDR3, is GAGVSQSPSNKVTEKGKDVELRCDPISGHTALYWYRQSLGQGLEFLIYFQGNSAPDKSGLPSDRFSAERTGGSVSTLTIQRTQQEDSAVYLCASSLAQGGYSYTFGSGTRLTVV.